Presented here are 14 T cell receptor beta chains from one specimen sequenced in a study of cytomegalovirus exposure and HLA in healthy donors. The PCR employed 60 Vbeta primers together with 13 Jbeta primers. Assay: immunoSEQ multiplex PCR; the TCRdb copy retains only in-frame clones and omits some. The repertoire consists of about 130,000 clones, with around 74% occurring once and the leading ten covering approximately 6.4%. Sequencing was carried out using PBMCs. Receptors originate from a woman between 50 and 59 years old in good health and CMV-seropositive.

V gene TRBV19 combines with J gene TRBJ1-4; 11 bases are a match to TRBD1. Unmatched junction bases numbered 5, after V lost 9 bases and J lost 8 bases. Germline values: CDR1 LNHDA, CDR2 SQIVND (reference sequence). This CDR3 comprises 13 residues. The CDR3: CASTGQGVEKLFF. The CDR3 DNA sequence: TGTGCCAGCACGGGACAGGGGGTGGAAAAACTGTTTTTT.

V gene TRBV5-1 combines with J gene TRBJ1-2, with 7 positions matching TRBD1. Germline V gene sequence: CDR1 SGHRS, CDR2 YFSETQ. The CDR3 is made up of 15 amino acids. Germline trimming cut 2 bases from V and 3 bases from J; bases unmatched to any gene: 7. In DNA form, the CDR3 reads TGCGCCAGCAGCTTCAAATCCGGGACAGACTATGGCTACACCTTC. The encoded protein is CASSFKSGTDYGYTF. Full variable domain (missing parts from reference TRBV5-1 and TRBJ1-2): KAGVTQTPRYLIKTRGQQVTLSCSPISGHRSVSWYQQTPGQGLQFLFEYFSETQRNKGNFPGRFSGRQFSNSRSEMNVSTLELGDSALYLCASSFKSGTDYGYTFGSGTRLTVV.

The CDR3 is CASSQDATGGQQPQHF. The CDR3 DNA reads as TGCGCCAGCAGCCAAGATGCCACGGGAGGTCAGCAGCCCCAGCATTTT. This rearrangement joins TRBV4-1 to TRBJ1-5, with D unresolved. The germline V gene encodes CDR1 MGHRA and CDR2 YSYEKL. The CDR3 sequence is 16 residues long. V gave up 0 bases and J gave up 7 bases, with 16 bases separating them.

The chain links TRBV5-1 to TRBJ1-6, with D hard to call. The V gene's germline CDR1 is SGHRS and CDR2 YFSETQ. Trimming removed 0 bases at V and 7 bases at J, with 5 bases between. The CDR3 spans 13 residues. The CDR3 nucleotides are TGCGCCAGCAGCTTGGCGGGAAATTCACCCCTCCACTTT. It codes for CASSLAGNSPLHF.

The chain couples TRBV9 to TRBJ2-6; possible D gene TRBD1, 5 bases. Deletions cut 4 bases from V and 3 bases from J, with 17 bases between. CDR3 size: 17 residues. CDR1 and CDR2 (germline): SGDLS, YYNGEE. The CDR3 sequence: CASSPQGKGRGANVLTF. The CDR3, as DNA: TGTGCCAGCAGCCCCCAGGGCAAGGGCCGTGGGGCCAACGTCCTGACTTTC. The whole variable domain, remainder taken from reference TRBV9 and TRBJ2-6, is DSGVTQTPKHLITATGQRVTLRCSPRSGDLSVYWYQQSLDQGLQFLIQYYNGEERAKGNILERFSAQQFPDLHSELNLSSLELGDSALYFCASSPQGKGRGANVLTFGAGSRLTVL.

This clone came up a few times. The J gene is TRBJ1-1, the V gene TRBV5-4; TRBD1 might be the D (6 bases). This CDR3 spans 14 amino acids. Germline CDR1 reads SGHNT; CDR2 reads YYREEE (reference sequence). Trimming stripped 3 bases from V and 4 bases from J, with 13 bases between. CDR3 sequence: CASSSERGGTEAFF. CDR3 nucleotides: TGTGCCAGCAGCTCGGAAAGGGGGGGCACTGAAGCTTTCTTT. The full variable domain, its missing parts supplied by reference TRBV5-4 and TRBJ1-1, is ETGVTQSPTHLIKTRGQQVTLRCSSQSGHNTVSWYQQALGQGPQFIFQYYREEENGRGNFPPRFSGLQFPNYSSELNVNALELDDSALYLCASSSERGGTEAFFGQGTRLTVV.

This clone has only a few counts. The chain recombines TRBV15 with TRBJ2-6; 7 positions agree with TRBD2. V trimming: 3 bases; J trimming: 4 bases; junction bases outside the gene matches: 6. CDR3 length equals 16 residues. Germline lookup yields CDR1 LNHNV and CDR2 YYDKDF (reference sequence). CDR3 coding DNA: TGTGCCACCAGCAGTTGGGAGGGAATAGGGGCCAACGTCCTGACTTTC. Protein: CATSSWEGIGANVLTF.

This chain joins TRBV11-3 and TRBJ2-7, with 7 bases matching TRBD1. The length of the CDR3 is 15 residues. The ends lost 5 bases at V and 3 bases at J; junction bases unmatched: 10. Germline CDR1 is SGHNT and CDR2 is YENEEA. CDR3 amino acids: CASSLPGDSLYEQYF. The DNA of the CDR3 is TGTGCCAGCAGCCTCCCAGGGGACAGTCTCTACGAGCAGTACTTC. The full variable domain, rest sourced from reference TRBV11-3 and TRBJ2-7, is EAGVVQSPRYKIIEKKQPVAFWCNPISGHNTLYWYLQNLGQGPELLIRYENEEAVDDSQLPKDRFSAERLKGVDSTLKIQPAELGDSAVYLCASSLPGDSLYEQYFGPGTRLTVT.

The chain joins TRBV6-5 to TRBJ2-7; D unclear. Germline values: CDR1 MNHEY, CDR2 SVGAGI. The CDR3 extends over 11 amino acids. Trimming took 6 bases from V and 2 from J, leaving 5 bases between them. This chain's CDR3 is CASSIPYEQYF. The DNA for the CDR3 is TGTGCCAGCAGCATCCCCTACGAGCAGTACTTC.

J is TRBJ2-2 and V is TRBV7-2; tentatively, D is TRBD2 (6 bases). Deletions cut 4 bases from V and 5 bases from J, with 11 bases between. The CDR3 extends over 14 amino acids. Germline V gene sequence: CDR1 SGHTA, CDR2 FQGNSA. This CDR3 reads CASSSGDRTGELFF. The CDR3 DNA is TGTGCCAGCAGCTCGGGAGATCGGACCGGGGAGCTGTTTTTT.

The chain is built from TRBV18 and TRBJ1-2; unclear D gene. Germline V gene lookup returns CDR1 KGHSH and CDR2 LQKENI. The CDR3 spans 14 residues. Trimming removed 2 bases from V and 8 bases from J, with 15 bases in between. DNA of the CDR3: TGTGCCAGCTCACCAGAGGCTCTTACTGGGGGCTACACCTTC. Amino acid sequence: CASSPEALTGGYTF.

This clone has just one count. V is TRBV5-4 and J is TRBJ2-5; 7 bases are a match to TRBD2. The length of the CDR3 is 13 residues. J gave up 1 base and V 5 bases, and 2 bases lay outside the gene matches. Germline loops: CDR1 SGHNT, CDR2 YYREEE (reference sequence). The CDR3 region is CASRSGGQETQYF. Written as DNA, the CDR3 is TGTGCCAGCAGATCGGGGGGCCAAGAGACCCAGTACTTC.

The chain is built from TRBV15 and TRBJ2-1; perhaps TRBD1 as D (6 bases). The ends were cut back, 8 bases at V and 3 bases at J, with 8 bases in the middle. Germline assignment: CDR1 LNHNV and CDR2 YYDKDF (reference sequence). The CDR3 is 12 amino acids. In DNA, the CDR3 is TGTGCCACCCGGACAGACTACAATGAGCAGTTCTTC. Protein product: CATRTDYNEQFF. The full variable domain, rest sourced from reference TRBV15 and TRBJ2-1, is DAMVIQNPRYQVTQFGKPVTLSCSQTLNHNVMYWYQQKSSQAPKLLFHYYDKDFNNEADTPDNFQSRRPNTSFCFLDIRSPGLGDTAMYLCATRTDYNEQFFGPGTRLTVL.

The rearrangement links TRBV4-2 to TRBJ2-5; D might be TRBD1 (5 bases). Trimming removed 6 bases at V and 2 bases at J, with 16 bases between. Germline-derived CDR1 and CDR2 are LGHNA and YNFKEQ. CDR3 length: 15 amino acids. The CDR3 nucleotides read TGTGCCAGCAGACATACTGAAGGGGCACAAGAGACCCAGTACTTC. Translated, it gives CASRHTEGAQETQYF.